Detailed here is one TCR beta chain. Per germline, CDR1 SGHTA and CDR2 FQGNSA. V lost 1 base, J lost 0 bases, and 10 bases lay in between. This CDR3 contains 16 residues. This specimen comes from a study of blood T cell repertoires in COVID-19. Study details: Samples came from the United States, Italy and Spain, spanning acute and convalescent COVID-19. The analysed material was cDNA or gDNA that came from T cells, B-cell-depleted T cells, or PBMCs.

Per the original methods: Researchers report that nucleated cell counts were estimated from reference gene primer amplification. Data came from immunoSEQ multiplex PCR; TCRdb stores just in-frame clones and leaves some out. The V and J calls and clone size were taken over from that table, and D and trimming were inferred from the DNA. The sample carries some 530,000 clones, approximately 83% recorded once. The chain has TRBV7-2 and TRBJ2-1; tentative D call: TRBD2 (6 bases). Input material: peripheral blood. This clonotype was sampled from a human donor in a cohort sampled during active COVID-19. This CDR3 is CASSLVGSGSYNEQFF. The CDR3 DNA reads TGTGCCAGCAGCTTAGTCGGTAGCGGCTCCTACAATGAGCAGTTCTTC. Full variable domain (rest looked up from reference TRBV7-2 and TRBJ2-1): GAGVSQSPSNKVTEKGKDVELRCDPISGHTALYWYRQSLGQGLEFLIYFQGNSAPDKSGLPSDRFSAERTGGSVSTLTIQRTQQEDSAVYLCASSLVGSGSYNEQFFGPGTRLTVL.